The rows below give T cell receptor beta chains drawn from one sample of a study of T cell responses to AZD1222 COVID-19 vaccine. The method was immunoSEQ multiplex PCR; TCRdb's version includes in-frame clones alone and lacks a portion of them. The sample records some 190,000 clones, nearly 95% being singletons. This material consisted of peripheral blood, taken 28 days after the second AZD1222 dose. The receptors were sampled from an adult who received the AZD1222 COVID-19 vaccine. Each CDR3 is given with its conserved first and last residue. A D gene is named only where the DNA matches it firmly. Where a row states a size, it is once, few, many or the class of an expanded clone; other rows omit it.

clone_size j_call v_call d_call cdr3_aa cdr3_nt
NA TRBJ1-3 TRBV6-5 NA CASSYSGGVSGNTIYF TGTGCCAGCAGTTACTCGGGCGGTGTCTCTGGAAACACCATATATTTT
NA TRBJ1-2 TRBV27 TRBD1 CASSLSGQGVYGYTF TGTGCCAGCAGTTTATCCGGACAGGGCGTTTACGGCTACACCTTC
NA TRBJ1-1 TRBV7-9 NA CASSVDDTTEAFF TGTGCCAGCAGTGTTGATGATACCACTGAAGCTTTCTTT
once TRBJ2-1 TRBV24-1 NA CATSDPTQGNNEQFF TGTGCCACCAGTGATCCAACACAGGGTAACAATGAGCAGTTCTTC
once TRBJ2-5 TRBV7-3 NA CASSPYGEVGETQYF TGTGCCAGCAGCCCATACGGGGAGGTGGGAGAGACCCAGTACTTC
NA TRBJ2-3 TRBV7-3 TRBD2 CASSPNNMGLFTDTQYF TGTGCCAGCAGCCCCAACAACATGGGACTATTCACAGATACGCAGTATTTT
NA TRBJ2-7 TRBV5-1 NA CASSLGALYSEQYF TGCGCCAGCAGCTTGGGAGCGTTGTATAGCGAGCAGTACTTC
NA TRBJ2-7 TRBV5-1 NA CASSLGGASYEQYF TGCGCCAGCAGCTTGGGCGGGGCCTCCTACGAGCAGTACTTC
NA TRBJ2-7 TRBV7-9 NA CASTSGPRDLSYEQYF TGTGCCAGCACCTCGGGCCCCAGGGATCTCTCCTACGAGCAGTACTTC
NA TRBJ2-3 TRBV7-2 TRBD2 CASSFYSGERGTDTQYF TGTGCCAGCAGCTTCTATAGCGGGGAAAGGGGGACAGATACGCAGTATTTT
NA TRBJ2-2 TRBV27 TRBD2 CASSTQREGAGELFF TGTGCCAGCAGTACCCAGCGGGAGGGCGCCGGGGAGCTGTTTTTT
NA TRBJ1-6 TRBV5-8 NA CASSPRGERSPLHF TGTGCCAGCAGCCCCCGTGGGGAGCGTTCACCCCTCCACTTT
NA TRBJ1-2 TRBV10-3 TRBD1 CAISRGDRGTGGYTF TGTGCCATCAGCCGAGGGGACAGGGGGACGGGCGGCTACACCTTC
NA TRBJ2-1 TRBV7-3 TRBD2 CASSLLLGAGGLNEQFF TGTGCCAGCAGCTTATTATTAGGAGCGGGAGGATTAAATGAGCAGTTCTTC
NA TRBJ1-6 TRBV9 NA CASSVTGGSPLHF TGTGCCAGCAGCGTAACAGGAGGTTCACCCCTCCACTTT
NA TRBJ1-3 TRBV27 NA CASRAQGGSGNTIYF TGTGCCAGCAGAGCTCAGGGAGGCTCTGGAAACACCATATATTTT
NA TRBJ1-4 TRBV5-5 TRBD1 CASSQIPQGASHEKLFF TGTGCCAGCAGCCAGATTCCTCAGGGGGCGAGCCATGAAAAACTGTTTTTT
NA TRBJ2-2 TRBV21-1 NA CASSKAHGRGQNTGELFF TGTGCCAGCAGCAAAGCGCATGGAAGGGGTCAGAACACCGGGGAGCTGTTTTTT
NA TRBJ1-6 TRBV9 NA CASSPQGPLNSPLHF TGTGCCAGCAGCCCCCAGGGACCGCTAAATTCACCCCTCCACTTT
few TRBJ1-3 TRBV3-1/TRBV3-2 NA CASSPHTGKGAGNTIYF TGTGCCAGCAGCCCCCATACAGGAAAGGGCGCTGGAAACACCATATATTTT
NA TRBJ2-7 TRBV19 NA CASSIPTGSGEQYF TGTGCCAGTAGTATTCCGACGGGTAGTGGCGAGCAGTACTTC
NA TRBJ1-3 TRBV7-2 TRBD1 CASSPQGATGNTIYF TGTGCCAGCAGCCCACAGGGGGCGACCGGAAACACCATATATTTT
once TRBJ1-2 TRBV3-1/TRBV3-2 NA CASSQGADNYGYTF TGTGCCAGCAGCCAAGGTGCGGACAACTATGGCTACACCTTC
NA TRBJ1-3 TRBV6-5 TRBD1 CASRGQGPGNTIYF TGTGCCAGCAGGGGACAGGGACCGGGAAACACCATATATTTT
NA TRBJ1-6 TRBV12-5 TRBD1 CASGLQPGQGTYNSPLHF TGTGCTAGTGGTTTGCAACCGGGACAGGGGACCTATAATTCACCCCTCCACTTT
NA TRBJ2-1 TRBV5-1 NA CASSLVSANEQFF TGCGCCAGCAGCTTGGTATCAGCAAATGAGCAGTTCTTC
NA TRBJ2-7 TRBV27 NA CASSSRDEQYF TGTGCCAGCAGTTCCAGGGACGAGCAGTACTTC
NA TRBJ2-3 TRBV14 NA CASSPGGTDTQYF TGTGCCAGCAGCCCCGGTGGCACAGATACGCAGTATTTT
NA TRBJ2-3 TRBV5-4 NA CASSPQGRPADTQYF TGTGCCAGCAGTCCACAGGGAAGGCCAGCAGATACGCAGTATTTT
NA TRBJ2-3 TRBV19 TRBD1 CASTQRWGQRSTDTQYF TGTGCCAGTACCCAGCGGTGGGGACAGAGGAGCACAGATACGCAGTATTTT
NA TRBJ1-5 TRBV28 NA CASSLRRAIPYQPQHF TGTGCCAGCAGTCTGAGGCGGGCCATACCCTATCAGCCCCAGCATTTT
NA TRBJ1-2 TRBV11-2 TRBD1 CASSLEGRGIMDGYTF TGTGCCAGCAGCTTAGAGGGCAGGGGGATAATGGATGGCTACACCTTC
NA TRBJ2-1 TRBV6-2/TRBV6-3 NA CASSSPGQIYNEQFF TGTGCCAGCAGTTCTCCCGGACAGATATACAATGAGCAGTTCTTC
NA TRBJ2-4 TRBV3-1/TRBV3-2 TRBD2 CASSPWGRADIQYF TGTGCCAGCAGCCCTTGGGGGAGGGCAGACATTCAGTACTTC
NA TRBJ2-3 TRBV4-1 NA CASSQDGGPGVTDTQYF TGCGCCAGCAGCCAAGATGGTGGACCAGGGGTGACAGATACGCAGTATTTT
NA TRBJ1-2 TRBV5-1 NA CASSPYVRDNYGYTF TGCGCCAGCAGCCCTTACGTCAGGGATAACTATGGCTACACCTTC
NA TRBJ2-3 TRBV6-5 NA CASRADTDTQYF TGTGCCAGCCGGGCAGACACAGATACGCAGTATTTT
NA TRBJ1-2 TRBV2 TRBD1 CASSNRGLYGYTF TGTGCCAGTAGTAACAGGGGACTCTATGGCTACACCTTC
NA TRBJ2-2 TRBV7-7 TRBD1 CASSLAAGGQAGELFF TGTGCCAGCAGCTTAGCAGCAGGGGGCCAGGCCGGGGAGCTGTTTTTT
NA TRBJ1-4 TRBV28 NA CASRERNEKLFF TGTGCCAGCAGGGAGCGTAATGAAAAACTGTTTTTT
NA TRBJ1-3 TRBV18 TRBD1 CASSPGGTAGNTIYF TGTGCCAGCTCACCAGGGGGGACAGCTGGAAACACCATATATTTT
once TRBJ2-3 TRBV9 NA CASSLRTGVYDTDTQYF TGTGCCAGCAGCCTCCGTACGGGGGTCTATGACACAGATACGCAGTATTTT
NA TRBJ1-2 TRBV6-5 NA CASSRTNYGYTF TGTGCCAGCAGTCGGACAAACTATGGCTACACCTTC
NA TRBJ2-7 TRBV9 NA CASSVGVTGTYEQYF TGTGCCAGCAGCGTAGGAGTAACAGGGACCTACGAGCAGTACTTC
once TRBJ2-7 TRBV5-1 NA CASSLERQANYEQYF TGCGCCAGCAGCTTGGAGAGACAGGCGAACTACGAGCAGTACTTC
NA TRBJ2-7 TRBV19 TRBD2 CASILAGGPNEQYF TGTGCCAGTATCTTAGCGGGAGGGCCCAACGAGCAGTACTTC
NA TRBJ2-3 TRBV7-6 NA CASSSAGNSKTDTQYF TGTGCCAGCAGCTCAGCCGGGAATAGTAAAACAGATACGCAGTATTTT
once TRBJ2-5 TRBV7-3 NA CASSLGLQETQYF TGTGCCAGCAGCTTGGGCCTCCAGGAGACCCAGTACTTC
NA TRBJ1-5 TRBV5-1 NA CASSLSEGVGQPQHF TGCGCCAGCAGCTTGTCAGAGGGGGTCGGACAGCCCCAGCATTTT
NA TRBJ1-5 TRBV6-2/TRBV6-3 NA CASSLTGTGQPQHF TGTGCCAGCAGCCTCACAGGGACGGGACAGCCCCAGCATTTT
NA TRBJ1-1 TRBV6-2/TRBV6-3 NA CASSYPDTEAFF TGTGCCAGCAGTTACCCAGATACTGAAGCTTTCTTT